The 32 T cell receptor beta chains listed next were all sequenced from one sample in a study of blood T cell repertoires in COVID-19. Only in-frame clones appear in the TCRdb table, and some are missing; sequencing was by immunoSEQ multiplex PCR. The sample holds 200,000 to 300,000 clones; roughly 84% are singletons and the top ten take roughly 8.6%. The sample comprised peripheral blood. The source of these receptors is a human donor in a cohort sampled during active COVID-19.

The rearrangement joins TRBV27 to TRBJ2-1; no definite D call. V dropped 4 bases and J dropped 6 bases, with 16 bases sitting between them. Per the germline V gene, CDR1 is MNHEY and CDR2 is SMNVEV (reference sequence). The CDR3 runs 15 residues. CDR3 nucleotides: TGTGCCAGCAGTTACGAACCGATCGAGAGCAATGAGCAGTTCTTC. Translating it yields CASSYEPIESNEQFF.

This clone was picked up one time. The chain links TRBV5-4 to TRBJ2-2, with D uncertain. Deletions cut 0 bases from V and 5 bases from J, with 2 bases between. The CDR3 has 12 amino acids. Germline loops: CDR1 SGHNT, CDR2 YYREEE (reference sequence). CDR3 DNA sequence: TGTGCCAGCAGCTTGGCGACCGGGGAGCTGTTTTTT. Amino acid sequence: CASSLATGELFF.

The chain links TRBV5-8 to TRBJ2-2, with D perhaps TRBD2 (5 bases). Trimming left V 0 bases short and J 0 bases short, with 9 bases between. The CDR3 sequence is 16 residues long. Germline V lookup: CDR1 SGHTS, CDR2 YDEGEE. CDR3: CASSLVKGANTGELFF. In nucleotides, the CDR3 is TGTGCCAGCAGCTTGGTAAAGGGAGCGAACACCGGGGAGCTGTTTTTT.

The chain carries TRBV10-2 and TRBJ2-7; the match to TRBD2 covers 8 bases. In germline, CDR1 is WSHSY, CDR2 SAAADI. Trimming removed 6 bases from V and 2 bases from J; junction bases left unmatched: 9. The CDR3 has 15 residues. DNA of the CDR3: TGCGCCAGCAGGGGGACGGGACTAGTACCCTACGAGCAGTACTTC. Translated, it gives CASRGTGLVPYEQYF.

The chain couples TRBV3-1 (or the pseudogene TRBV3-2) to TRBJ2-1; TRBD2 matches at 15 bases. CDR1 is LGHDT and CDR2 is YNNKEL in the germline V gene (reference sequence). This CDR3 has 16 residues. V dropped 4 bases and J dropped 6; count of bases not matched to a gene: 4. CDR3 nucleotides: TGTGCCAGCAGCCCAGGACTAGCGGGAGGGACCAATGAGCAGTTCTTC. Its translation: CASSPGLAGGTNEQFF.

Details on this clone: Mismatch with germline at one junction end may stem from a read error. The DNA of the CDR3 is TGTGCCAGCTCCCCACAACAGGGGGCGGGCACTGAAGCTTTCTTT. It specifies CASSPQQGAGTEAFF. The chain couples TRBV18 to TRBJ1-1; TRBD1 matches 9 bases. This CDR3 contains 15 residues. Germline CDR1 is KGHSH and CDR2 is LQKENI.

This clone showed up just once. The chain has TRBV7-8 and TRBJ1-5, with D unresolved. This CDR3 has 14 residues. Per the germline V gene, CDR1 is SGHVS and CDR2 is FQNEAQ. Trimming took off 1 base at V and 4 bases at J, with 8 bases between the two ends. The CDR3: CASSLEGGNQPQHF. In DNA, the CDR3 is TGTGCCAGCAGCTTAGAGGGAGGAAATCAGCCCCAGCATTTT.

This chain connects TRBV14 to TRBJ1-2; D remains ambiguous. This CDR3 spans 11 amino acids. V was pared by 1 base and J by 8 bases, with 5 bases between. CDR1 and CDR2 from the germline V gene are SGHDN and FVKESK. CDR3 DNA: TGTGCCAGCAGCCAAGGCGGCGGCTACACCTTC. Translation: CASSQGGGYTF.

V and J are TRBV7-2 and TRBJ2-4; perhaps TRBD1 as D (5 bases). CDR1 is SGHTA, CDR2 FQGNSA, per germline. With 5 bases removed from V and 7 bases from J, the gap between germline ends came to 15 bases. This CDR3 spans 14 amino acids. CDR3 sequence: CASSLHRNGNIQYF. The CDR3 DNA reads TGTGCCAGCAGCCTCCACAGGAACGGGAACATTCAGTACTTC.

The chain combines TRBV28 with TRBJ1-5; D is undetermined. The V gene's germline CDR1 is MDHEN and CDR2 SYDVKM. The CDR3 spans 14 residues. Trimming shortened V by 1 base and J by 8 bases, and 12 bases separated the two germline ends. CDR3 residues: CASSLYGSHEPQHF. The CDR3 DNA reads as TGTGCCAGCAGTTTATACGGGAGTCACGAGCCCCAGCATTTT.

This rearrangement joins TRBV7-2 to TRBJ1-6; the D is unclear. Germline V gene data show CDR1 as SGHTA and CDR2 as FQGNSA. The CDR3 has 11 amino acids. V lost 5 bases to trimming and J lost 12 bases, with 8 bases between them. The CDR3 spells CASSRQGPLHF. CDR3 in DNA: TGTGCCAGCAGCCGACAAGGACCCCTCCACTTT.

The chain combines TRBV27 with TRBJ1-1, with a tentative D call TRBD1 (5 bases). The V and J ends lost 4 bases and 1 base respectively, with 22 bases between them. Germline CDR1 reads MNHEY; CDR2 reads SMNVEV (reference sequence). This CDR3 has 18 residues. The CDR3 nucleotides read TGTGCCAGCAGTTCATTCGGAGCAGGGAGGGCGAGGAACACTGAAGCTTTCTTT. Its translation: CASSSFGAGRARNTEAFF.

This chain links TRBV4-1 with TRBJ2-7; possible D gene TRBD2, 5 bases. The CDR3 totals 13 residues. Trimming took off 1 base at V and 3 bases at J, with 7 bases between the two ends. CDR1 MGHRA and CDR2 YSYEKL come from the germline V gene. This CDR3 reads CASSQVGSYEQYF. The CDR3 DNA sequence: TGCGCCAGCAGCCAAGTTGGGAGCTACGAGCAGTACTTC.

The DNA of the CDR3 is TGTGCCAGCAGCCAAGAGGGACAGCCCACAGATACGCAGTATTTT. Translation gives CASSQEGQPTDTQYF. The chain joins TRBV14 to TRBJ2-3; 7 bases align to TRBD1. The CDR3 has 15 residues. V gave up 0 bases and J gave up 2 bases; unmatched junction bases: 2. Germline V gene sequence: CDR1 SGHDN, CDR2 FVKESK.

The chain is built from TRBV11-2 and TRBJ2-5; 10 bases match TRBD2. The germline V gene has CDR1 SGHAT and CDR2 FQNNGV. V lost 1 base and J lost 6; bases outside the gene matches: 11. The length of the CDR3 is 17 residues. CDR3 coding DNA: TGTGCCAGCAGCTTAGTTGCTAGCGGGAGCCTAGAGAAGACCCAGTACTTC. Translation gives CASSLVASGSLEKTQYF.

This clone was counted a few times. CDR3 protein: CASRTSSGNTIYF. CDR3 coding DNA: TGTGCCAGCAGGACAAGCTCTGGAAACACCATATATTTT. This rearrangement joins TRBV7-9 to TRBJ1-3; D remains unclear. From germline, CDR1 is SEHNR and CDR2 FQNEAQ (reference sequence). The CDR3 runs to 13 residues. Trimming stripped 6 bases from V and 0 bases from J, with 6 bases between.

The CDR3 loop reads CASSLYLRGESPLHF. In DNA form, the CDR3 reads TGTGCCAGCAGCTTGTATCTCAGGGGGGAATCACCCCTCCACTTT. The chain carries TRBV5-6 and TRBJ1-6; 7 bases map to TRBD1. The ends lost 1 base at V and 10 bases at J; junction bases unmatched: 8. Germline lookup yields CDR1 SGHDT and CDR2 YYEEEE. The length of the CDR3 is 15 residues.

The rearrangement joins TRBV3-1 (or the pseudogene TRBV3-2) to TRBJ2-2; D call uncertain. The CDR3 totals 11 residues. The germline V and J ends were trimmed by 7 bases and 5 bases, with 5 bases remaining between them. CDR1 is LGHDT and CDR2 is YNNKEL in the germline V gene (reference sequence). The CDR3 DNA follows: TGTGCCAGCACCCTTACCGGGGAGCTGTTTTTT. This encodes CASTLTGELFF.

The chain links TRBV7-9 to TRBJ2-7; D unresolved. Germline values: CDR1 SEHNR, CDR2 FQNEAQ (reference sequence). Trimming pared 3 bases from V and 3 bases from J, leaving 6 bases between. The CDR3 is 12 residues long. In DNA, the CDR3 is TGTGCCAGCAGCTTGCAGGACTACGAGCAGTACTTC. This translates into CASSLQDYEQYF.

V and J are TRBV24-1 and TRBJ1-1; tentative D call: TRBD1 (5 bases). The CDR3 loop spans 15 amino acids. Germline CDR1 and CDR2: KGHDR and SFDVKD. V dropped 7 bases and J dropped 0 bases, with 14 bases sitting between them. This CDR3 reads CATRRGRRMNTEAFF. The CDR3 DNA reads as TGTGCCACCAGGCGGGGCAGGAGGATGAACACTGAAGCTTTCTTT.

The V call is TRBV27, the J call TRBJ2-7; possibly TRBD1 for D (5 bases). This CDR3 has 13 residues. V was pared by 2 bases and J by 6 bases, with 11 bases between. Germline-derived CDR1 and CDR2 are MNHEY and SMNVEV (reference sequence). CDR3 in amino acids: CASSLTTGFEQYF. CDR3 nucleotides: TGTGCCAGCAGTTTAACCACAGGTTTCGAGCAGTACTTC.

This clone came up many times. The V and J genes are TRBV4-3 and TRBJ2-7; D possibly corresponds to TRBD2 (5 bases). The CDR3 totals 16 residues. Germline CDR1 is LGHNA and CDR2 is YSLEER. V lost 2 bases, J lost 2 bases, and 16 bases lay in between. This CDR3 reads CASSQSWTAEPYEQYF. CDR3 DNA: TGCGCCAGCAGCCAATCTTGGACTGCTGAGCCCTACGAGCAGTACTTC.

The J gene is TRBJ2-5, the V gene TRBV14; TRBD1 aligns across 9 bases. V gave up 4 bases and J gave up 5 bases; unmatched junction bases: 8. The CDR3 sequence is 15 residues long. Germline CDR1 SGHDN, CDR2 FVKESK. This chain's CDR3 is CASSRQTGGGETQYF. CDR3 nucleotides: TGTGCCAGCAGCCGGCAAACAGGGGGCGGGGAGACCCAGTACTTC.

The J gene is TRBJ2-7, the V gene TRBV7-9, with D possibly TRBD1 on 6 matching bases. The germline V gene has CDR1 SEHNR and CDR2 FQNEAQ (reference sequence). CDR3 length equals 15 residues. Trimming removed 5 bases from V and 3 bases from J, with 17 bases in between. This CDR3 is CASSPTGTRVYEQYF. The CDR3 nucleotides are TGTGCCAGCAGCCCCACAGGGACCCGTGTCTACGAGCAGTACTTC.

This clone was detected a few times. The chain employs TRBV6-5 and TRBJ2-3; a possible D gene is TRBD2 (5 bases). Trimming pared 0 bases from V and 4 bases from J, leaving 8 bases between. This CDR3 region has 14 residues. In germline, CDR1 is MNHEY, CDR2 SVGAGI. CDR3 region: CASSYSPGADTQYF. CDR3 DNA sequence: TGTGCCAGCAGTTACTCGCCCGGGGCAGATACGCAGTATTTT.

The chain uses TRBV5-8 and TRBJ1-4, with 8 bases that match TRBD1. J lost 14 bases, V lost 4 bases, and 16 bases had no gene match. CDR1 and CDR2 (germline): SGHTS, YDEGEE. This CDR3 contains 15 residues. In nucleotides, the CDR3 is TGTGCCAGCAGCGGCCCCGGGACAGGTCTGAACAGGCTGTTTTTT. Encoded protein: CASSGPGTGLNRLFF.

J is TRBJ1-2 and V is TRBV6-5, with 7 positions matching TRBD1. V was pared by 2 bases and J by 1 base, with 4 bases of the junction left unmatched. The germline V gene has CDR1 MNHEY and CDR2 SVGAGI. CDR3 length equals 15 residues. The CDR3 spells CASSYQQGSNYGYTF. CDR3 DNA: TGTGCCAGCAGTTACCAACAGGGGAGTAACTATGGCTACACCTTC.

This clone was seen a few times. The V and J genes are TRBV10-2 and TRBJ2-2; D possibly corresponds to TRBD2 (7 bases). V dropped 6 bases and J dropped 1 base, with 12 bases sitting between them. There are 15 residues in the CDR3. CDR1 is WSHSY and CDR2 is SAAADI in the germline V gene. CDR3 DNA sequence: TGCGCCAGCAGAGGGGGAGGGGAGAACACCGGGGAGCTGTTTTTT. Protein product: CASRGGGENTGELFF.

The CDR3 coding sequence is TGTGCCATCAGTGAACAAAATAATGAAAAACTGTTTTTT. It specifies CAISEQNNEKLFF. This sequence joins TRBV10-3 and TRBJ1-4; D is unclear. This CDR3 comprises 13 residues. V lost 3 bases and J 4 bases, leaving 6 bases between the germline ends. The germline V gene has CDR1 ENHRY and CDR2 SYGVKD.

The V and J genes are TRBV2 and TRBJ1-1; D unresolved. Germline V gene sequence: CDR1 SNHLY, CDR2 FYNNEI. With 6 bases removed from V and 3 bases from J, the gap between germline ends came to 11 bases. The CDR3 consists of 13 residues. For the CDR3, the DNA is TGTGCCAGCAGGAACAGAGTAGACACTGAAGCTTTCTTT. Translated: CASRNRVDTEAFF.

V and J are TRBV2 and TRBJ1-5; no clear D gene. The CDR3 is 15 amino acids. From germline, CDR1 is SNHLY and CDR2 FYNNEI. Trimming left V 6 bases short and J 5 bases short, with 17 bases between. CDR3 in amino acids: CASSYSPGGHQPQHF. CDR3 DNA sequence: TGTGCCAGCAGCTATTCGCCGGGAGGACATCAGCCCCAGCATTTT.

The sample holds one count of this clone. The chain combines TRBV19 with TRBJ1-2; 8 bases match TRBD1. This CDR3 spans 16 amino acids. Germline trimming cut 5 bases from V and 6 bases from J; bases unmatched to any gene: 14. CDR1 is LNHDA, CDR2 SQIVND, per germline (reference sequence). The CDR3: CASSSRTGSYGDGYTF. CDR3 bases: TGTGCCAGTAGTTCGAGGACAGGGTCATATGGGGATGGCTACACCTTC. Based on the CDR3 plus reference TRBV19 and TRBJ1-2, the full variable domain is DGGITQSPKYLFRKEGQNVTLSCEQNLNHDAMYWYRQDPGQGLRLIYYSQIVNDFQKGDIAEGYSVSREKKESFPLTVTSAQKNPTAFYLCASSSRTGSYGDGYTFGSGTRLTVV.